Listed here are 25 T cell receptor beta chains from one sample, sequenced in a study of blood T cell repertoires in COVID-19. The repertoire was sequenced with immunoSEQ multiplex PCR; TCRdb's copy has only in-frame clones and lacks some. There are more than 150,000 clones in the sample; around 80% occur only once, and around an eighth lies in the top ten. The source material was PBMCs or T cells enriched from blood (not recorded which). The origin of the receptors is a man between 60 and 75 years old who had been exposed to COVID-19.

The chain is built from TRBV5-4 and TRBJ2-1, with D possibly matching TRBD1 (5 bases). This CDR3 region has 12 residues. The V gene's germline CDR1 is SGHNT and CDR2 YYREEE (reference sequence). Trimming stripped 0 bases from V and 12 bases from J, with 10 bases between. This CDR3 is CASSLGLGAQFF. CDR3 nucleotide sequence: TGTGCCAGCAGCTTGGGGCTAGGGGCGCAGTTCTTC.

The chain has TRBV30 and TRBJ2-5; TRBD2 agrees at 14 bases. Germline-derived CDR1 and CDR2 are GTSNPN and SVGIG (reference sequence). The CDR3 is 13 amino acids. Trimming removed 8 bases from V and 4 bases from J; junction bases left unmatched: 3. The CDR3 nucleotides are TGTGCCCTTGGACTAGCGGGAGGAGAGACCCAGTACTTC. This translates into CALGLAGGETQYF.

The CDR3 loop reads CASSSFGANYGYTF. The CDR3 coding sequence is TGTGCCAGCAGTTCCTTCGGGGCTAACTATGGCTACACCTTC. The chain links TRBV28 to TRBJ1-2; D is undetermined. In germline, CDR1 is MDHEN, CDR2 SYDVKM. The germline V and J ends were trimmed by 4 bases and 0 bases, with 9 bases remaining between them. The CDR3 has 14 amino acids.

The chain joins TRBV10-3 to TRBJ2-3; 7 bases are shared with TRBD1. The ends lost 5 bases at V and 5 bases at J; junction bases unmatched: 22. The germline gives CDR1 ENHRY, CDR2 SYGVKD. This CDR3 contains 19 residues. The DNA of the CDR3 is TGTGCCATCAGTACTAACAGGGGCGTTGGTCTTAGTGCCGGAGATACGCAGTATTTT. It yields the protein CAISTNRGVGLSAGDTQYF.

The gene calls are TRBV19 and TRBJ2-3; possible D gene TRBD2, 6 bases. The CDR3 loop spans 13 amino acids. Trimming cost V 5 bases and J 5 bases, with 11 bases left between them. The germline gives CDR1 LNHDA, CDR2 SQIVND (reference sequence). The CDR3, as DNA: TGTGCCAGTAGTCCGACTAGTTTAGATACGCAGTATTTT. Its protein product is CASSPTSLDTQYF. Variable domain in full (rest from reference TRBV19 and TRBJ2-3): DGGITQSPKYLFRKEGQNVTLSCEQNLNHDAMYWYRQDPGQGLRLIYYSQIVNDFQKGDIAEGYSVSREKKESFPLTVTSAQKNPTAFYLCASSPTSLDTQYFGPGTRLTVL.

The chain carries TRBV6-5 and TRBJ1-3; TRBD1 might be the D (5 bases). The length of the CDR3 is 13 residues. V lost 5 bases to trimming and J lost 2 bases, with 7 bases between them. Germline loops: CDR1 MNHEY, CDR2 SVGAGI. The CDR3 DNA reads TGTGCCAGCAGTACAGGAGCTGGAAACACCATATATTTT. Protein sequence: CASSTGAGNTIYF.

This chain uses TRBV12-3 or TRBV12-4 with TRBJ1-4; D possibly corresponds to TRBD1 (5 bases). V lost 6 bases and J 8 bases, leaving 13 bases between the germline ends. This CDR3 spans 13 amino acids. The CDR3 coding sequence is TGTGCCAGCAGGCAGGGTATCGAAGAAAAACTGTTTTTT. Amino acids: CASRQGIEEKLFF.

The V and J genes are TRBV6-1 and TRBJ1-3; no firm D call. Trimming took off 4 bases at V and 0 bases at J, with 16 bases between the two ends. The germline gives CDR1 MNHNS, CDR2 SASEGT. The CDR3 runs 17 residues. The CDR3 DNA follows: TGTGCCAGCAGTGCGTCCGTTGGTCCAGGCTCTGGAAACACCATATATTTT. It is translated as CASSASVGPGSGNTIYF.

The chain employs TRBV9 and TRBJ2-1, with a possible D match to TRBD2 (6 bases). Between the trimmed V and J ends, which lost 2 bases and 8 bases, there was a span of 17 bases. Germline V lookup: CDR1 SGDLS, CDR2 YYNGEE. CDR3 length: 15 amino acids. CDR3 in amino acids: CASSVGPRGGDEQFF. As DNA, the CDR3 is TGTGCCAGCAGCGTTGGGCCTAGGGGAGGCGATGAGCAGTTCTTC.

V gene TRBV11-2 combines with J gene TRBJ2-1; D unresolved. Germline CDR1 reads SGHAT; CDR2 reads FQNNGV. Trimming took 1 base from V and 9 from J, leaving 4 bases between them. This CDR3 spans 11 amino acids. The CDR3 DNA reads TGTGCCAGCAGCTTAGCGGGTGAGCAGTTCTTC. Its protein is CASSLAGEQFF.

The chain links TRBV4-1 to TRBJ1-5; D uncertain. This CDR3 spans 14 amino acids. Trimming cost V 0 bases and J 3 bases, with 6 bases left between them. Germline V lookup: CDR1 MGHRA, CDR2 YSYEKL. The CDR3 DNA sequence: TGCGCCAGCAGCCAAGAACAGCACAATCAGCCCCAGCATTTT. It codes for CASSQEQHNQPQHF.

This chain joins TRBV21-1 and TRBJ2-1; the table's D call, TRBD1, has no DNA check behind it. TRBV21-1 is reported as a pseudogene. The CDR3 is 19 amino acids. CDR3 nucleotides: TGTGCCAGCAGCAAAGTAAGCTTCAGGGGGCACAACTCCTACAATGAGCAGTTCTTC. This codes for CASSKVSFRGHNSYNEQFF.

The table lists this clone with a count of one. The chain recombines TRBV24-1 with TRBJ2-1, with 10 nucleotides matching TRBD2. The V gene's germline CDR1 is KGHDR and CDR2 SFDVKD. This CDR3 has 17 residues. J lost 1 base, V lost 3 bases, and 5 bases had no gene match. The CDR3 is CATSDPRTSGSYNEQFF. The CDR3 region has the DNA TGTGCCACCAGTGATCCCAGGACTAGCGGATCCTACAATGAGCAGTTCTTC.

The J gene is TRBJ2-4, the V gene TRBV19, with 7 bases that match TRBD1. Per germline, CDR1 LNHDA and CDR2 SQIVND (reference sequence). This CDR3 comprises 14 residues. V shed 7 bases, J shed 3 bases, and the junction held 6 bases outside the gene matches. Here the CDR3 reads CASIPGGGKNIQYF. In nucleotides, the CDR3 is TGTGCCAGTATTCCAGGGGGTGGCAAAAACATTCAGTACTTC.

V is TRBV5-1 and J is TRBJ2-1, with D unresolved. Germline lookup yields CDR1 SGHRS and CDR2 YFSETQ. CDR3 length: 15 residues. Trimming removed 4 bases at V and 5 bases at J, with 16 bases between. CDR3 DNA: TGCGCCAGCAGCCCTGGAAGCGACTTCGACAATGAGCAGTTCTTC. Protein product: CASSPGSDFDNEQFF.

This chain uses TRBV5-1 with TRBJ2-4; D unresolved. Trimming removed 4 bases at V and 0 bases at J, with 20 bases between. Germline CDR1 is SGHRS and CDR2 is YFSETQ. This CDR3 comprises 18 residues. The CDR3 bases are TGCGCCAGCAGCCCCGGTGGTTCCTTCGTACTAGCCAAAAACATTCAGTACTTC. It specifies CASSPGGSFVLAKNIQYF.

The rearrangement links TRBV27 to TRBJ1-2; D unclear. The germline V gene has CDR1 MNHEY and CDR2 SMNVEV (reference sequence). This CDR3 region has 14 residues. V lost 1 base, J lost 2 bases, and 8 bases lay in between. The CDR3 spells CASSLFARNYGYTF. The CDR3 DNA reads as TGTGCCAGCAGTTTATTTGCCCGGAACTATGGCTACACCTTC.

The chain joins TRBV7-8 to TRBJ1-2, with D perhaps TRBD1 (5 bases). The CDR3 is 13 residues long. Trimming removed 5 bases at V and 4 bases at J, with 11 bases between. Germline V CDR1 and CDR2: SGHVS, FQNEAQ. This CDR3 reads CASSRTFGYGYTF. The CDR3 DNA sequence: TGTGCCAGCAGCCGGACATTCGGCTATGGCTACACCTTC.

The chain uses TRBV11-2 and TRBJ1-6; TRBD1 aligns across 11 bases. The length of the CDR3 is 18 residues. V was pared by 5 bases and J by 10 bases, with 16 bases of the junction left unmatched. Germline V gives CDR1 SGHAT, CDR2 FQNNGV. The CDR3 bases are TGTGCCAGCAGCCCTTGGCCGGGACAGGGGGTAGTAGACTCACCCCTCCACTTT. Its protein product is CASSPWPGQGVVDSPLHF.

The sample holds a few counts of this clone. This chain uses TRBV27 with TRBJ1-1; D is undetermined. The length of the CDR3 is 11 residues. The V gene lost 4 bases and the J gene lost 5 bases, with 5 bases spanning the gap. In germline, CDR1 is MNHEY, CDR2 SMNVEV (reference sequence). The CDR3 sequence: CASSSATEAFF. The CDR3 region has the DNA TGTGCCAGCAGTTCCGCGACTGAAGCTTTCTTT.

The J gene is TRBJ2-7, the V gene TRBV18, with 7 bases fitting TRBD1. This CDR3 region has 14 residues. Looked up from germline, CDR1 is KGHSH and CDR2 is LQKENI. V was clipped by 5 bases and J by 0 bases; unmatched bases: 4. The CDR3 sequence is CASSDRVSSYEQYF. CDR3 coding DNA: TGTGCCAGCTCAGACAGGGTAAGCTCCTACGAGCAGTACTTC.

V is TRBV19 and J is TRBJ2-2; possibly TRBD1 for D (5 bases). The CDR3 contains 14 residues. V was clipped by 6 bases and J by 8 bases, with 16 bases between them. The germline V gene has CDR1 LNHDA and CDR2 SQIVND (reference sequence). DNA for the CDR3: TGTGCCAGTAGCCTCCGCGGACATTTTGGGGAGCTGTTTTTT. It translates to CASSLRGHFGELFF.

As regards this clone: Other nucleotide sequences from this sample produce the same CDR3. The DNA of the CDR3 is TGTGCCTGGCGGACTGTGAACACCGGGGAGCTGTTTTTT. Its protein is CAWRTVNTGELFF. The genes are TRBV30 and TRBJ2-2; possibly TRBD2 for D (5 bases). V lost 5 bases, J lost 1 base, and 8 bases lay in between. Germline CDR1 is GTSNPN and CDR2 is SVGIG (reference sequence). This CDR3 comprises 13 residues. The full variable domain, rest sourced from reference TRBV30 and TRBJ2-2, is SQTIHQWPATLVQPVGSPLSLECTVEGTSNPNLYWYRQAAGRGLQLLFYSVGIGQISSEVPQNLSASRPQDRQFILSSKKLLLSDSGFYLCAWRTVNTGELFFGEGSRLTVL.

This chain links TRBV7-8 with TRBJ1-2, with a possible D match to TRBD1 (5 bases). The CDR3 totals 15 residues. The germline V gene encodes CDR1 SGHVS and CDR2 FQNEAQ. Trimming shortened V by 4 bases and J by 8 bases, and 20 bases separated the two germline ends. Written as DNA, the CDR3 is TGTGCCAGCAGCTACGCCGGGGGAGGGGCGGAAGGCTACACCTTC. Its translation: CASSYAGGGAEGYTF. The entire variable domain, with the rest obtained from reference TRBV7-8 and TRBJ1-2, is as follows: GAGVSQSPRYKVAKRGQDVALRCDPISGHVSLFWYQQALGQGPEFLTYFQNEAQLDKSGLPSDRFFAERPEGSVSTLKIQRTQQEDSAVYLCASSYAGGGAEGYTFGSGTRLTVV.

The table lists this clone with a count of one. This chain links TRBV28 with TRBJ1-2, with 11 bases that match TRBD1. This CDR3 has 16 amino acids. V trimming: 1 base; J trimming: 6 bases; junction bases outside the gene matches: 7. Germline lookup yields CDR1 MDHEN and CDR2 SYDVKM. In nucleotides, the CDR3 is TGTGCCAGCAGTTTATCGGACAGGGGGCGTATCGATGGCTACACCTTC. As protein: CASSLSDRGRIDGYTF.